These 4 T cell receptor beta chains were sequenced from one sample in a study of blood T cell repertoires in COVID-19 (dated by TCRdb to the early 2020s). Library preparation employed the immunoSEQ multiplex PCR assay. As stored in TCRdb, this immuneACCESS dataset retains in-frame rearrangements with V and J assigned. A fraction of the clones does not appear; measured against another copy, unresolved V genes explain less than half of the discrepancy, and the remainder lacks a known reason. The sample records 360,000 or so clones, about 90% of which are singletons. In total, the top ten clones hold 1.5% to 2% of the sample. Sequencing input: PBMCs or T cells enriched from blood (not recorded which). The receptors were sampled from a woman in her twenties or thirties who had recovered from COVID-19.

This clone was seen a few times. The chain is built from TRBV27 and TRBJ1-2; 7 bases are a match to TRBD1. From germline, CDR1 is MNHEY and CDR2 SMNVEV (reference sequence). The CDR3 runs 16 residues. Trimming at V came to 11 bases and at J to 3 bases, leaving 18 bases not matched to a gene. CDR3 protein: CAGYKGQAKGDYGYTF. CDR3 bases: TGTGCCGGATATAAAGGACAGGCAAAAGGCGACTATGGCTACACCTTC.

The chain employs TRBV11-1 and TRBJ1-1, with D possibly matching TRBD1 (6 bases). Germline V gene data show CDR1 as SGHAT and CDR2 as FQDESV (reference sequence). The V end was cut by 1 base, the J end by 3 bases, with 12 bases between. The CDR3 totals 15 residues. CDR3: CASSLGGGHHTEAFF. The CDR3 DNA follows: TGTGCCAGCAGCTTAGGGGGGGGACACCACACTGAAGCTTTCTTT. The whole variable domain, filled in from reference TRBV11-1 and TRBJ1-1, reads EAEVAQSPRYKITEKSQAVAFWCDPISGHATLYWYRQILGQGPELLVQFQDESVVDDSQLPKDRFSAERLKGVDSTLKIQPAELGDSAMYLCASSLGGGHHTEAFFGQGTRLTVV.

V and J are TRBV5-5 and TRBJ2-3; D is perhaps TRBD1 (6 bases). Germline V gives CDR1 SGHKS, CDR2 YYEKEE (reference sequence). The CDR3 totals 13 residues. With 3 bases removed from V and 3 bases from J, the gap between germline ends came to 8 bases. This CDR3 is CASSWTETDTQYF. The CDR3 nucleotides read TGTGCCAGCAGCTGGACAGAGACAGATACGCAGTATTTT.

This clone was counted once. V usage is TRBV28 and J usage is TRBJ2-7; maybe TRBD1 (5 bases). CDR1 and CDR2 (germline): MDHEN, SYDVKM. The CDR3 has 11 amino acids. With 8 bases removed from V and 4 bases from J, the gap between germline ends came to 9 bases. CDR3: CASGRVYEQYF. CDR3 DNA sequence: TGTGCCAGCGGCAGGGTATACGAGCAGTACTTC.